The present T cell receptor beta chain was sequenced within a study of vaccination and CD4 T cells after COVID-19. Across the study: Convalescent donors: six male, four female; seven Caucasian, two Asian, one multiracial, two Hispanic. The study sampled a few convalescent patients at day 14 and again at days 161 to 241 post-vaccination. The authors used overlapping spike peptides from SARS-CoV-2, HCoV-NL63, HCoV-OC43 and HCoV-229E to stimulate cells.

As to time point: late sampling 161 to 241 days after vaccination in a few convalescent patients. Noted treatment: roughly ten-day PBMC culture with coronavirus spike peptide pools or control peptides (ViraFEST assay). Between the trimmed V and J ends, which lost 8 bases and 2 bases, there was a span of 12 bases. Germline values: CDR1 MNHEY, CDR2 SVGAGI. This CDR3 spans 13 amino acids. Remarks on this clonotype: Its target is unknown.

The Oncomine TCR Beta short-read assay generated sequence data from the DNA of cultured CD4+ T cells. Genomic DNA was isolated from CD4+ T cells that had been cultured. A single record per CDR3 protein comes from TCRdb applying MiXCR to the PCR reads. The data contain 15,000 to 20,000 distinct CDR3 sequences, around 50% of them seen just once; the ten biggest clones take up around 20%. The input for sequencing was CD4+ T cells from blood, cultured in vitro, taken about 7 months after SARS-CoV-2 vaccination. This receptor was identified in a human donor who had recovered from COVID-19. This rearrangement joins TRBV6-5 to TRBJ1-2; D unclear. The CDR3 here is CASGSDLNYGYTF. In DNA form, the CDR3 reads TGTGCCAGCGGTTCCGACTTAAACTATGGCTACACCTTC.